The sequence of this TCR beta chain was determined in a study of response to subunit inactivated influenza vaccine. Whole-study findings and limits: The study's authors posited that every seasonal influenza vaccination enlists few new T cells.

This clonotype was counted only a few times. Its matching antigen is unknown. The CDR3 totals 15 residues. The ends were cut back, 3 bases at V and 2 bases at J, with 11 bases in the middle. TCRdb reprocessed the RT-PCR reads with MiXCR, giving one entry per CDR3 protein. The sample consists of around 320,000 distinct CDR3 sequences, roughly 22% of them appearing once. Sequenced material: PBMCs from blood, taken less than 22 months after vaccination. This TCR derives from a man between 50 and 75 years old who received an inactivated influenza vaccine. The rearrangement uses TRBV12-3 or TRBV12-4 and TRBJ1-5, with D hard to call. Written as DNA, the CDR3 is TGTGCCAGCAGTTTTAGGCAGCAGGGCAATCAGCCCCAGCATTTT. Its protein is CASSFRQQGNQPQHF.